These T cell receptor beta chains were read from a single sample in a study of blood T cell repertoires in COVID-19. Data came from immunoSEQ multiplex PCR; TCRdb stores just in-frame clones and leaves some out. The sample contains around 250,000 clones, 80% to 90% of which appear only once. The specimen was PBMCs or T cells enriched from blood (not recorded which). These receptors were obtained from a woman aged 45 to 65 who had recovered from COVID-19. The CDR3 runs from the conserved cysteine through the conserved F or W. D genes are given only for firm matches. Expanded clones are given a class, and other clones once, few, many or no size at all.

V	J	D	size	CDR3	DNA
TRBV4-1	TRBJ2-1	.	once	CASSQVYSGISSYNEQFF	TGCGCCAGCAGCCAAGTGTATAGCGGTATTAGCTCCTACAATGAGCAGTTCTTC
TRBV5-6	TRBJ2-7	.	once	CASSRGVLMGTGNYEQYF	TGTGCCAGCAGCCGGGGGGTCCTAATGGGGACAGGAAACTACGAGCAGTACTTC
TRBV18	TRBJ2-7	TRBD2	.	CASSPTSGSSNEQYF	TGTGCCAGCTCACCAACTAGCGGGAGTTCAAACGAGCAGTACTTC
TRBV28	TRBJ2-7	TRBD1	.	CASSFRDSKYF	TGTGCCAGCAGTTTTCGGGACAGTAAGTACTTC
TRBV5-1	TRBJ2-6	TRBD1	few	CATRQGAGGANVLTF	TGCGCCACCCGACAGGGGGCGGGAGGGGCCAACGTCCTGACTTTC
TRBV2	TRBJ1-4	.	.	CASSYLPRNEKLFF	TGTGCCAGCAGTTACCTCCCGAGAAATGAAAAACTGTTTTTT
TRBV15	TRBJ2-1	.	.	CATSRERGSYNEQFF	TGTGCCACCAGCAGGGAGCGAGGTTCCTACAATGAGCAGTTCTTC
TRBV5-6	TRBJ1-2	.	once	CASSPTGYGYTF	TGTGCCAGCAGTCCGACCGGGTATGGCTACACCTTC
TRBV2	TRBJ1-6	TRBD1	.	CASSALSPRQGASSPLHF	TGTGCCAGCAGTGCTCTCTCCCCAAGACAGGGGGCGAGTTCACCCCTCCACTTT
TRBV11-1	TRBJ2-7	.	.	CASSPRSYEQYF	TGTGCCAGCAGCCCCCGCTCCTACGAGCAGTACTTC
TRBV23-1	TRBJ2-1	.	.	CASSQGGVKGNEQFF	TGCGCCAGCAGTCAAGGGGGCGTGAAGGGCAATGAGCAGTTCTTC
TRBV28	TRBJ2-3	TRBD2	.	CASSFGSGTQYF	TGTGCCAGCAGTTTCGGTAGCGGGACGCAGTATTTT
TRBV28	TRBJ2-7	TRBD1	.	CASSPPGQGTEQYF	TGTGCCAGCAGTCCGCCGGGACAGGGCACCGAGCAGTACTTC
TRBV12-5	TRBJ2-2	TRBD2	.	CASDIPGLAGCSTGELFF	TGTGCTAGTGACATCCCGGGACTAGCGGGATGTAGCACCGGGGAGCTGTTTTTT
TRBV19	TRBJ1-2	.	.	CASIPDSPNYGYTF	TGTGCCAGTATACCGGACAGCCCTAACTATGGCTACACCTTC
TRBV5-1	TRBJ1-1	.	once	CASSLRGDWGTEAFF	TGCGCCAGCAGCTTGCGCGGGGATTGGGGCACTGAAGCTTTCTTT
TRBV6-2/TRBV6-3	TRBJ1-1	TRBD1	.	CASSLFQGVTEAFF	TGTGCCAGCAGTCTTTTTCAGGGGGTAACTGAAGCTTTCTTT
TRBV6-5	TRBJ2-7	.	once	CASSYSNARGEQYF	TGTGCCAGCAGTTACTCGAACGCGAGAGGGGAGCAGTACTTC
TRBV24-1	TRBJ2-2	TRBD1	.	CATSAITGGHNTGELFF	TGTGCCACCAGTGCTATAACAGGGGGACACAACACCGGGGAGCTGTTTTTT
TRBV27	TRBJ1-1	.	.	CASSLDRLNTEAFF	TGTGCCAGCAGTTTGGACAGACTGAACACTGAAGCTTTCTTT
TRBV19	TRBJ1-6	TRBD1	.	CASTRQGDRNSPLHF	TGTGCCAGTACCCGACAGGGGGATAGGAATTCACCCCTCCACTTT
TRBV5-1	TRBJ2-2	TRBD2	few	CASTLTSGYNTGELFF	TGCGCCAGCACCCTGACTAGCGGGTACAACACCGGGGAGCTGTTTTTT
TRBV2	TRBJ1-4	.	.	CATGKQAGANEKLFF	TGTGCCACCGGAAAGCAGGCAGGGGCTAATGAAAAACTGTTTTTT
TRBV3-1/TRBV3-2	TRBJ2-2	.	few	CASSQVLGGATGELFF	TGTGCCAGCAGCCAAGTCCTAGGGGGGGCCACCGGGGAGCTGTTTTTT
TRBV27	TRBJ2-7	TRBD1	once	CASSIGTGWPYEQYF	TGTGCCAGCAGTATAGGGACAGGGTGGCCCTACGAGCAGTACTTC
TRBV28	TRBJ1-5	.	.	CASCPRGAGSNQPQHF	TGTGCCAGTTGTCCCCGGGGGGCCGGGAGCAATCAGCCCCAGCATTTT
TRBV10-3	TRBJ2-7	.	.	CAISLARGTGAYEQYF	TGTGCCATCAGTCTCGCCCGGGGGACGGGCGCCTACGAGCAGTACTTC
TRBV10-3	TRBJ1-1	TRBD1	once	CAISGTGGTEAFF	TGTGCCATCAGCGGGACAGGGGGTACTGAAGCTTTCTTT
TRBV11-2	TRBJ2-7	TRBD1	.	CASRLIGQGHEQYF	TGTGCCAGCAGACTCATCGGACAGGGTCACGAGCAGTACTTC
TRBV5-1	TRBJ2-1	.	.	CASSLGTGSSSYNEQFF	TGCGCCAGCAGCTTGGGAACAGGGTCCAGCTCCTACAATGAGCAGTTCTTC
TRBV6-4	TRBJ2-5	TRBD2	.	CASSDSIRSSGSGETQYF	TGTGCCAGCAGTGACTCGATAAGGTCTAGCGGGAGCGGAGAGACCCAGTACTTC
TRBV2	TRBJ2-5	TRBD1	.	CASTLGTGRRETQYF	TGTGCCAGCACTCTGGGGACAGGGCGAAGGGAGACCCAGTACTTC
TRBV10-3	TRBJ2-1	.	.	CAISEIPTADNEQFF	TGTGCCATCAGTGAAATCCCGACAGCTGATAATGAGCAGTTCTTC
TRBV19	TRBJ2-4	.	.	CASSPPGHKNIQYF	TGTGCCAGTAGCCCTCCGGGACACAAAAACATTCAGTACTTC
TRBV6-2/TRBV6-3	TRBJ2-7	TRBD2	.	CASSSPGLAGVLLEQYF	TGTGCCAGCAGTTCGCCGGGACTAGCGGGAGTTCTTCTCGAGCAGTACTTC
TRBV2	TRBJ2-5	.	.	CASLDSIRTETQYF	TGTGCCAGCTTGGACTCTATCAGGACAGAGACCCAGTACTTC
TRBV28	TRBJ2-1	.	.	CASSLGGNYNEQFF	TGTGCCAGCAGTTTAGGAGGAAATTACAATGAGCAGTTCTTC
TRBV3-1/TRBV3-2	TRBJ2-2	TRBD1	.	CASSRGQSPGELFF	TGTGCCAGCAGCCGGGGACAGTCCCCCGGGGAGCTGTTTTTT
TRBV28	TRBJ1-1	.	.	CASSLSNTEAFF	TGTGCCAGCAGTTTATCAAATACTGAAGCTTTCTTT
TRBV5-1	TRBJ2-5	.	.	CASSITRIQETQYF	TGCGCCAGCAGCATAACTAGGATCCAAGAGACCCAGTACTTC
TRBV28	TRBJ1-1	TRBD1	.	CASSLPGGGGKAEAFF	TGTGCCAGCAGTCTGCCAGGGGGCGGCGGGAAAGCTGAAGCTTTCTTT
TRBV12-3/TRBV12-4	TRBJ2-1	.	.	CASMAVGNEQFF	TGTGCCAGCATGGCGGTGGGTAATGAGCAGTTCTTC
TRBV24-1	TRBJ1-4	.	.	CATQQGLNEKLFF	TGTGCCACCCAACAGGGATTGAATGAAAAACTGTTTTTT
TRBV7-9	TRBJ1-5	.	.	CASSLIGVGSGVQPQHF	TGTGCCAGCAGCTTAATTGGTGTCGGCTCCGGGGTTCAGCCCCAGCATTTT
TRBV28	TRBJ1-6	.	.	CASSRQTPENSPLHF	TGTGCCAGCAGCCGCCAGACACCAGAGAATTCACCCCTCCACTTT
TRBV13	TRBJ1-2	.	.	CASSLGFDTIYFYGYTF	TGTGCCAGCAGCTTAGGGTTCGACACCATATATTTCTATGGCTACACCTTC
TRBV18	TRBJ1-2	.	.	CASSPITDSNNYGYTF	TGTGCCAGCTCACCCATCACTGACAGTAATAACTATGGCTACACCTTC
TRBV5-1	TRBJ1-4	TRBD1	.	CASSSDGQGEKLFF	TGCGCCAGCAGCTCGGATGGACAGGGTGAAAAACTGTTTTTT
TRBV11-3	TRBJ1-2	TRBD1	.	CASSRRTGGDGYTF	TGTGCCAGCAGCCGAAGGACAGGGGGCGACGGCTACACCTTC
TRBV2	TRBJ2-5	TRBD2	.	CASSGSGRSTETQYF	TGTGCCAGCAGTGGAAGCGGGAGGAGCACAGAGACCCAGTACTTC
TRBV18	TRBJ2-6	.	once	CASSTDSHGVLTF	TGTGCCAGCTCAACGGACAGCCACGGGGTCCTGACTTTC
TRBV30	TRBJ2-1	.	.	CAWRVTGSSYNEQFF	TGTGCCTGGAGGGTTACAGGGAGCTCCTACAATGAGCAGTTCTTC
TRBV15	TRBJ2-5	.	.	CATSSRVLGTQYF	TGTGCCACCAGCAGCAGGGTGCTTGGGACCCAGTACTTC
TRBV7-3	TRBJ2-1	TRBD2	.	CASSLSGRAGDEQFF	TGTGCCAGCAGCTTAAGCGGGAGGGCCGGGGATGAGCAGTTCTTC
TRBV19	TRBJ1-5	TRBD1	.	CASSVNRGPNQPQHF	TGTGCCAGTAGCGTCAACAGGGGACCCAATCAGCCCCAGCATTTT
TRBV7-9	TRBJ1-2	TRBD1	.	CASSPGQGEGYGYTF	TGTGCCAGCAGCCCCGGACAGGGAGAAGGCTATGGCTACACCTTC
TRBV2	TRBJ2-3	.	.	CASSGRRQPSTDTQYF	TGTGCCAGCAGTGGGCGGAGGCAGCCTAGCACAGATACGCAGTATTTT
TRBV5-1	TRBJ2-7	TRBD2	.	CASSKGLAGGVDYEQYF	TGCGCCAGCAGCAAGGGACTAGCGGGAGGCGTAGACTACGAGCAGTACTTC
TRBV4-1	TRBJ2-5	.	.	CASSQVGVAGETQYF	TGCGCCAGCAGCCAAGTTGGAGTCGCGGGAGAGACCCAGTACTTC
TRBV27	TRBJ2-7	TRBD2	.	CASSPSGSSYEQYF	TGTGCCAGCAGTCCTAGCGGGAGCTCCTACGAGCAGTACTTC